This record covers a single T cell receptor (beta chain). The antigen remains undetermined. The CDR3 contains 19 residues. V lost 0 bases to trimming and J lost 4 bases; unmatched junction nucleotides: 12. CDR1 is SGHRS, CDR2 YFSETQ, per germline. For donors with ophthalmopathy, the disease showed moderate-to-severe activity, reached CAS ≥3 and NOSPECS ≥4, and had lasted under 3 months. It was on clinical symptoms, serum thyroxine, TRAb, thyroid ultrasound and orbital computed tomography that diagnosis relied. A volume of around 9.5 ml of fresh peripheral blood supplied the PBMCs. The sequenced template was RNA, covering the TCR beta CDR3 region. The library came from an HTBI-primed first-round RT-PCR and a second-round multiplex PCR. In TCRdb, the multiplex PCR reads were re-called with MiXCR into one record per CDR3 protein. The repertoire has about 700,000 distinct CDR3 sequences, 40% of them found once; the top ten carry roughly 45%.

This sample is part of a study of Graves' ophthalmopathy and Graves' hyperthyroidism. Overall study findings and caveats: Predictions made by the model for ophthalmopathy progression reached 65% to 71% sensitivity and about 72% specificity.

The source is an adult man with Graves' ophthalmopathy. The chain joins TRBV5-1 to TRBJ2-6; 8 positions match TRBD2. The sample consisted of peripheral blood. The DNA of the CDR3 is TGCGCCAGCAGCTTGGATGGTCCAGCGGGAGAGGGAGGGGCCAACGTCCTGACTTTC. Translating it yields CASSLDGPAGEGGANVLTF.